Sequencing of this T cell receptor (beta chain) was carried out in a study of vaccination and CD4 T cells after COVID-19. Study-wide background: Recovered-phase convalescent patients showed SARS-CoV-2 positivity by nasal swab PCR; nine or ten were mild, one severe. Participants were vaccinated with two doses, given as either BNT162b2 or mRNA-1273 vaccine. The study enrolled six male and four female convalescents, two of whom were Hispanic. Stimulation used overlapping spike peptides from SARS-CoV-2, HCoV-NL63, HCoV-OC43 and HCoV-229E.

V dropped 4 bases and J dropped 4 bases, with 14 bases sitting between them. Germline V CDR1 and CDR2: MDHEN, SYDVKM. The CDR3 is 14 amino acids. Sequenced with the Oncomine TCR Beta short-read assay was DNA taken from cultured CD4+ T cells. TCRdb passed the PCR reads through MiXCR, listing each CDR3 protein once. The sample contains 5,000 or so distinct CDR3 sequences, around 30% of which appear only once. On this clonotype: The antigen is unknown.

As to treatment: roughly ten-day PBMC culture with coronavirus spike peptide pools or control peptides (ViraFEST assay). The receptor's source is a human donor who had recovered from COVID-19. The sample in question was CD4+ T cells from blood, cultured in vitro, obtained after SARS-CoV-2 vaccination. The genes are TRBV28 and TRBJ2-7; a possible D gene is TRBD1 (5 bases). In nucleotides, the CDR3 is TGTGCCAGCAGTTCTCCAGGACAAAAGTACGAGCAGTACTTC. It is translated as CASSSPGQKYEQYF. Full variable domain (remainder filled in from reference TRBV28 and TRBJ2-7): DVKVTQSSRYLVKRTGEKVFLECVQDMDHENMFWYRQDPGLGLRLIYFSYDVKMKEKGDIPEGYSVSREKKERFSLILESASTNQTSMYLCASSSPGQKYEQYFGPGTRLTVT.